These 29 T cell receptor beta chains came from one sample sequenced in a study of vaccination effects on CD4 cells after COVID-19. For these receptors, no antigen is known. Upon completion of approximately ten days in culture, CD4+ T cells were isolated. Vaccination of participants consisted of two doses of either the BNT162b2 or mRNA-1273 vaccine. Method: immunoSEQ multiplex PCR; TCRdb's copy keeps in-frame clones and lacks some. In the table there are tens of thousands of clones, approximately 79% of which are singletons. The specimen comprised CD4+ T cells from PBMCs cultured without peptide, sampled after COVID-19 vaccination. The receptors were sampled from a human donor who received a COVID-19 vaccine.

This clone came up a few times. J is TRBJ2-5 and V is TRBV19; TRBD2 might be the D (7 bases). Trimming pared 5 bases from V and 5 bases from J, leaving 18 bases between. This CDR3 spans 15 amino acids. Germline values: CDR1 LNHDA, CDR2 SQIVND (reference sequence). CDR3 coding DNA: TGTGCCAGTAGTTCAATGCGGGGGCTTGGGGAGACCCAGTACTTC. It specifies CASSSMRGLGETQYF.

This clone is classed as medium-sized (0.01 to 0.1%). V and J are TRBV2 and TRBJ2-2, with 9 bases identical to TRBD1. The V and J ends lost 6 bases and 6 bases, in that order; junction bases with no gene match: 5. Germline lookup yields CDR1 SNHLY and CDR2 FYNNEI. The length of the CDR3 is 14 residues. DNA of the CDR3: TGTGCCAGCAGGGACAGGGGATCGGCCGGGGAGCTGTTTTTT. It yields the protein CASRDRGSAGELFF.

The J gene is TRBJ1-3, the V gene TRBV3-1 (or the pseudogene TRBV3-2); D remains unclear. The CDR3 runs 11 residues. V gave up 1 base and J gave up 10 bases, with 5 bases separating them. Germline assignment: CDR1 LGHDT and CDR2 YNNKEL (reference sequence). The CDR3 DNA is TGTGCCAGCAGCCAAGTTCAGACCATATATTTT. Translated: CASSQVQTIYF.

V gene TRBV6-5 combines with J gene TRBJ1-5; D uncertain. V was cut by 2 bases and J by 2 bases, with 4 bases left in between. There are 13 residues in the CDR3. CDR1 and CDR2 from the germline V gene are MNHEY and SVGAGI. CDR3 sequence (DNA): TGTGCCAGCAGTTACCGGGGCAATCAGCCCCAGCATTTT. As protein: CASSYRGNQPQHF.

This chain links TRBV2 with TRBJ1-2, with 9 positions matching TRBD1. Germline V lookup: CDR1 SNHLY, CDR2 FYNNEI. V dropped 6 bases and J dropped 13; count of bases not matched to a gene: 12. CDR3 size: 13 residues. In DNA form, the CDR3 reads TGTGCCAGCAGGACTCGGGACAGGGAAGATTGCACCTTC. It encodes CASRTRDREDCTF. The full variable domain, with the rest looked up from reference TRBV2 and TRBJ1-2, is EPEVTQTPSHQVTQMGQEVILRCVPISNHLYFYWYRQILGQKVEFLVSFYNNEISEKSEIFDDQFSVERPDGSNFTLKIRSTKLEDSAMYFCASRTRDREDCTFGSGTRLTVV.

This chain connects TRBV12-5 to TRBJ1-1, with 9 bases matching TRBD1. The CDR3 runs 15 residues. The germline gives CDR1 LGHNT, CDR2 FRNRAP. V gave up 5 bases and J gave up 5 bases; unmatched junction bases: 9. CDR3: CASGPPDRGETEAFF. The CDR3 DNA reads as TGTGCTAGTGGTCCCCCGGACAGGGGAGAAACTGAAGCTTTCTTT.

J is TRBJ2-2 and V is TRBV10-1; D not resolved. V gave up 2 bases and J gave up 6 bases, with 7 bases separating them. The CDR3 length is 13 residues. Looked up from germline, CDR1 is WNHNN and CDR2 is SYGVQD (reference sequence). CDR3 loop: CASSENQSGELFF. For the CDR3, the DNA is TGCGCCAGCAGTGAGAACCAGTCCGGGGAGCTGTTTTTT.

The rearrangement joins TRBV5-5 to TRBJ1-1; the D is unclear. The V gene lost 5 bases and the J gene lost 4 bases, with 15 bases spanning the gap. Germline V gene data show CDR1 as SGHKS and CDR2 as YYEKEE (reference sequence). The CDR3 runs 14 residues. CDR3 sequence: CASSSGPLGTEAFF. Written as DNA, the CDR3 is TGTGCCAGCAGTTCCGGGCCTCTCGGCACTGAAGCTTTCTTT. Variable domain in full (rest from reference TRBV5-5 and TRBJ1-1): DAGVTQSPTHLIKTRGQQVTLRCSPISGHKSVSWYQQVLGQGPQFIFQYYEKEERGRGNFPDRFSARQFPNYSSELNVNALLLGDSALYLCASSSGPLGTEAFFGQGTRLTVV.

V gene TRBV7-7 combines with J gene TRBJ2-3, with 11 bases identical to TRBD2. This CDR3 is built from 15 residues. Germline values: CDR1 SSHAT, CDR2 FNYEAQ (reference sequence). J gave up 2 bases and V 5 bases, and 3 bases lay outside the gene matches. The CDR3 spells CASSRLAGPTDTQYF. The CDR3 DNA reads TGTGCCAGCAGCCGACTAGCGGGGCCCACAGATACGCAGTATTTT.

The chain couples TRBV5-1 to TRBJ2-1; D is undetermined. Per germline, CDR1 SGHRS and CDR2 YFSETQ. This CDR3 spans 13 amino acids. The germline V and J ends were trimmed by 4 bases and 7 bases, with 12 bases remaining between them. The DNA for the CDR3 is TGCGCCAGCAGCCCCGGCCCGCAGAATGAGCAGTTCTTC. Its protein product is CASSPGPQNEQFF.

This chain uses TRBV11-2 with TRBJ1-4, with D unclear. The CDR3 loop spans 12 amino acids. Germline CDR1 SGHAT, CDR2 FQNNGV. The germline V and J ends were trimmed by 8 bases and 8 bases, with 12 bases remaining between them. CDR3 region: CASGELGEKLFF. In nucleotides, the CDR3 is TGTGCCAGCGGGGAGCTGGGGGAAAAACTGTTTTTT.

The genes are TRBV28 and TRBJ1-1; D perhaps matches TRBD1 (5 bases). V shed 6 bases and J shed 5 bases, with 25 bases lying between them. Germline CDR1 and CDR2: MDHEN and SYDVKM. The CDR3 contains 17 residues. The CDR3 here is CASRLKGRGRVGTEAFF. Here the CDR3 DNA reads TGTGCCAGCAGACTAAAGGGTCGCGGCAGGGTGGGAACTGAAGCTTTCTTT.

The chain is built from TRBV20-1 and TRBJ1-1; D gene ambiguous. Trimming removed 3 bases from V and 0 bases from J, with 11 bases in between. The CDR3 consists of 14 residues. From germline, CDR1 is DFQATT and CDR2 SNEGSKA (reference sequence). As DNA, the CDR3 is TGCAGTGCTAGTGTTCCGGGTGTGAACACTGAAGCTTTCTTT. Translating it yields CSASVPGVNTEAFF.

This sequence joins TRBV24-1 and TRBJ1-3, with unresolved D. This CDR3 is built from 13 residues. Germline assignment: CDR1 KGHDR and CDR2 SFDVKD. Trimming removed 5 bases at V and 0 bases at J, with 4 bases between. The CDR3 region is CATSATSGNTIYF. In DNA, the CDR3 is TGTGCCACCAGTGCTACCTCTGGAAACACCATATATTTT.

In this sample, this clone turned up a few times. This chain links TRBV28 with TRBJ2-7; possibly TRBD1 for D (5 bases). Germline V gene data show CDR1 as MDHEN and CDR2 as SYDVKM. This CDR3 is 15 amino acids long. Deletions cut 1 base from V and 6 bases from J, with 16 bases between. The CDR3 spells CASSLFRALPGEQYV. As DNA, the CDR3 is TGTGCCAGCAGTTTATTCAGGGCCCTCCCAGGCGAGCAGTACGTC.

The chain employs TRBV5-1 and TRBJ1-5; 7 nucleotides match TRBD1. Trimming at V came to 4 bases and at J to 2 bases, leaving 6 bases not matched to a gene. This CDR3 contains 15 residues. Germline assignment: CDR1 SGHRS and CDR2 YFSETQ. CDR3 protein: CASSPNTGGNQPQHF. The CDR3 nucleotides are TGCGCCAGCAGCCCCAATACAGGGGGCAATCAGCCCCAGCATTTT.

V and J are TRBV7-7 and TRBJ1-1; a possible D gene is TRBD1 (5 bases). Between the trimmed V and J ends, which lost 5 bases and 4 bases, there was a span of 11 bases. The CDR3 sequence is 13 residues long. CDR1 is SSHAT and CDR2 is FNYEAQ in the germline V gene (reference sequence). In nucleotides, the CDR3 is TGTGCCAGCAGCGCCGCAGGGTTCACTGAAGCTTTCTTT. This gives the protein CASSAAGFTEAFF.

The chain carries TRBV27 and TRBJ1-6; TRBD1 is a possible D gene (6 bases). The V end was cut by 4 bases, the J end by 9 bases, with 16 bases between. From germline, CDR1 is MNHEY and CDR2 SMNVEV (reference sequence). This CDR3 is 15 amino acids long. As DNA, the CDR3 is TGTGCCAGCAGTTATCTCCAGGGGTCTAGTTCACCCCTCCACTTT. This codes for CASSYLQGSSSPLHF.

V gene TRBV7-2 combines with J gene TRBJ2-2; D remains unclear. V lost 4 bases and J lost 0, with 9 bases in between. CDR3 size: 15 residues. Looked up from germline, CDR1 is SGHTA and CDR2 is FQGNSA. CDR3 protein: CASSSTRTNTGELFF. The CDR3 DNA sequence: TGTGCCAGCAGCTCCACACGGACGAACACCGGGGAGCTGTTTTTT.

The chain is built from TRBV20-1 and TRBJ1-5; possible D gene TRBD1, 5 bases. The length of the CDR3 is 13 residues. The germline V and J ends were trimmed by 3 bases and 4 bases, with 10 bases remaining between them. Germline CDR1 DFQATT, CDR2 SNEGSKA (reference sequence). The CDR3 is CSASKPGNQPQHF. The CDR3 DNA follows: TGCAGTGCTAGTAAGCCAGGGAATCAGCCCCAGCATTTT.

The rearrangement joins TRBV2 to TRBJ1-1; no definite D call. The germline gives CDR1 SNHLY, CDR2 FYNNEI. This CDR3 is 14 amino acids long. Trimming removed 4 bases from V and 5 bases from J, with 14 bases in between. The CDR3 region is CASSVTGSGTEAFF. DNA of the CDR3: TGTGCCAGCAGTGTGACGGGATCCGGAACTGAAGCTTTCTTT.

The CDR3 DNA is TGTGCCAGCAGCCCCCTTAACTATGGCTACACCTTC. Translating it yields CASSPLNYGYTF. The chain links TRBV6-6 to TRBJ1-2; D not certain. V was trimmed by 6 bases and J by 1 base, leaving 6 bases between them. Germline V gives CDR1 MNHNY, CDR2 SVGAGI (reference sequence). CDR3 length equals 12 residues.

The chain uses TRBV5-1 and TRBJ2-1; 7 positions match TRBD1. This CDR3 has 15 amino acids. Germline CDR1 reads SGHRS; CDR2 reads YFSETQ. The trim removed 3 bases at V and 5 bases at J, leaving 8 bases unmatched. CDR3 protein: CASSSPTGTHNEQFF. For the CDR3, the DNA is TGCGCCAGCAGCTCACCGACAGGGACCCACAATGAGCAGTTCTTC.

This clone was seen only a few times. The chain carries TRBV12-3 or TRBV12-4 and TRBJ1-2; D gene unclear. CDR3 length: 12 residues. The V and J ends lost 7 bases and 8 bases respectively, with 14 bases between them. The CDR3: CASTPAGGGYTF. CDR3 bases: TGTGCCAGCACCCCCGCAGGAGGAGGCTACACCTTC.

The genes are TRBV18 and TRBJ2-7, with a possible D match to TRBD1 (5 bases). V gave up 2 bases and J gave up 3 bases, with 11 bases separating them. The germline V gene encodes CDR1 KGHSH and CDR2 LQKENI. CDR3 length equals 14 residues. As DNA, the CDR3 is TGTGCCAGCTCACCATCCTCGCAGGGCTACGAGCAGTACGTC. It yields the protein CASSPSSQGYEQYV.

V usage is TRBV5-6 and J usage is TRBJ2-3; D is unresolved. Germline CDR1 reads SGHDT; CDR2 reads YYEEEE. The CDR3 loop spans 15 amino acids. Between the trimmed V and J ends, which lost 2 bases and 2 bases, there was a span of 12 bases. The CDR3 region is CASSFFSSVTDTQYF. The CDR3 DNA follows: TGTGCCAGCAGCTTCTTTTCGAGCGTCACAGATACGCAGTATTTT.

In this sample, this clone turned up a few times. This chain links TRBV7-8 with TRBJ1-1, with D perhaps TRBD1 (6 bases). Germline V gene sequence: CDR1 SGHVS, CDR2 FQNEAQ. Trimming removed 2 bases at V and 4 bases at J, with 11 bases between. CDR3 length equals 14 residues. Here the CDR3 reads CASSLQGTGTEAFF. CDR3 sequence (DNA): TGTGCCAGCAGCTTACAGGGGACGGGCACTGAAGCTTTCTTT. The whole variable domain, remainder taken from reference TRBV7-8 and TRBJ1-1, is GAGVSQSPRYKVAKRGQDVALRCDPISGHVSLFWYQQALGQGPEFLTYFQNEAQLDKSGLPSDRFFAERPEGSVSTLKIQRTQQEDSAVYLCASSLQGTGTEAFFGQGTRLTVV.

This clone was recorded once. The chain employs TRBV9 and TRBJ2-1; no firm D call. Trimming removed 0 bases from V and 5 bases from J, with 9 bases in between. The V gene's germline CDR1 is SGDLS and CDR2 YYNGEE. The CDR3 covers 14 residues. CDR3 DNA sequence: TGTGCCAGCAGCGTAGGAGAATTCCACAATGAGCAGTTCTTC. Translating it yields CASSVGEFHNEQFF.

A single count supports this clone. The chain couples TRBV2 to TRBJ1-1; D is ambiguous. This CDR3 is built from 14 residues. From germline, CDR1 is SNHLY and CDR2 FYNNEI. Trimming left V 1 base short and J 3 bases short, with 9 bases between. DNA for the CDR3: TGTGCCAGCAGTGAAGAGGAGGGATACACTGAAGCTTTCTTT. Translation gives CASSEEEGYTEAFF.